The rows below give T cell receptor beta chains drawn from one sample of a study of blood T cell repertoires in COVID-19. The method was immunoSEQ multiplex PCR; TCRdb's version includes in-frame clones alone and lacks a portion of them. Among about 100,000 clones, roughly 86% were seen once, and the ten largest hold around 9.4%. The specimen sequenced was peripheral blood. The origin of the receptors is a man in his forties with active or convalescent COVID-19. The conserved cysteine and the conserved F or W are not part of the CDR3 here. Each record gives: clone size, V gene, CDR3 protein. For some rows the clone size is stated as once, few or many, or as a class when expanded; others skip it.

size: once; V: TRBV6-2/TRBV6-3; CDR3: ASSSAGTSAYEQY
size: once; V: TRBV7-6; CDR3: ASSLQGGNSPLH
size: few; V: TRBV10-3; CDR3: AIRAGDIGEKLF
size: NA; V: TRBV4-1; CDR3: ASSQVGTEPSNQPQH
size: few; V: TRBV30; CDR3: ACRTSGSTDTQY
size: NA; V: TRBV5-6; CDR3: ASSLLRADTEAF
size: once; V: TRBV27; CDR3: ASSLFGDRGINEQF
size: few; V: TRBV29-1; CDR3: SVVDSEIYGYT
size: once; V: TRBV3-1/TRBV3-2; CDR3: ASNFPREEGISSNQPQH
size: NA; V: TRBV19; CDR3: ASSARGGSNQPQH
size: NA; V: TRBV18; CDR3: ASSGPGQGGEQY
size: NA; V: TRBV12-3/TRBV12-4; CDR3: ASRLPYSEAF
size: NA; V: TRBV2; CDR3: ASTKGGGEHSGNTIY
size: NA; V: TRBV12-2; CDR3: ASRLALRKGAAGANVLT
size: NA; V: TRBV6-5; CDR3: ASSAGQGIYEQY
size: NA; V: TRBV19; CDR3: ASSIGSGNTIY
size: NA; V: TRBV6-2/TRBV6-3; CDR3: ASSYGWGSGELF
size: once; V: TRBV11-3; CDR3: ASSPSPGQGITGELF
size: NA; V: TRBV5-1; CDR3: ASRRDLYGYT
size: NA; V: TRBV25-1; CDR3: ASSVRTGDSGANVLT
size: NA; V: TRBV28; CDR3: ASWGRGRTDTQY
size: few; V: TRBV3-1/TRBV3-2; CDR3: ASSPPGQGNSEAF